Presented here are 22 T cell receptor beta chains from one specimen sequenced in a study of T-cell reconstitution after alpha-beta-depleted transplantation in children. Preparation of the TCRbeta library involved a method that used unique molecular identifiers. TCRdb used MiXCR to reprocess the PCR reads, holding one entry per CDR3 protein. Of about 24,000 distinct CDR3 sequences in the sample, about a tenth are singletons; the top ten hold roughly 25%. Sequenced here: PBMCs from the stem cell graft donor, sampled from the stem cell graft. The origin of the receptors is a human donor who donated a stem cell graft to a child with chronic granulomatous disease.

This clonotype was seen ten or more times. The CDR3 DNA reads TGTGCCAGCACCCCTACTCGATGGACAGGGCTGGAGGGCTACACCTTC. This gives the protein CASTPTRWTGLEGYTF. The chain combines TRBV12-3 or TRBV12-4 with TRBJ1-2; the match to TRBD1 covers 8 bases. J lost 8 bases, V lost 7 bases, and 18 bases had no gene match. This CDR3 has 16 amino acids.

In its sample, this clonotype was seen many times. V and J are TRBV10-3 and TRBJ2-1; 7 positions match TRBD2. The CDR3 runs to 15 residues. CDR1 and CDR2 from the germline V gene are ENHRY and SYGVKD. V shed 3 bases and J 8 bases; nucleotides not matched to a gene: 10. The CDR3 sequence is CAISDEGGPKDEQFF. DNA of the CDR3: TGTGCCATCAGTGACGAGGGAGGGCCTAAGGATGAGCAGTTCTTC.

This clonotype was picked up many times. This rearrangement joins TRBV20-1 to TRBJ2-1; 12 bases match TRBD2. J gave up 9 bases and V 6 bases, and 9 bases lay outside the gene matches. CDR1 and CDR2 (germline): DFQATT, SNEGSKA (reference sequence). The CDR3 sequence is 14 residues long. The CDR3 coding sequence is TGCAGTGCGCCCCTAGCGGGGGGGCCCGGTGAGCAGTTCTTC. Translated, it gives CSAPLAGGPGEQFF.

This clonotype was recorded at least ten times. The rearrangement joins TRBV29-1 to TRBJ1-1, with D unclear. The CDR3 spans 12 residues. V shed 4 bases and J shed 2 bases, with 8 bases lying between them. In germline, CDR1 is SQVTM, CDR2 ANQGSEA. The CDR3 protein is CSVVRVNTEAFF. The CDR3 DNA is TGCAGCGTTGTCCGAGTTAACACTGAAGCTTTCTTT.

In this sample, this clonotype turned up many times. The rearrangement uses TRBV28 and TRBJ1-5; D perhaps matches TRBD1 (6 bases). This CDR3 contains 17 residues. V dropped 4 bases and J dropped 3 bases, with 19 bases sitting between them. From germline, CDR1 is MDHEN and CDR2 SYDVKM. The CDR3 DNA sequence: TGTGCCAGCAGTTCCGGGACAACTAAGGCCCTCAATCAGCCCCAGCATTTT. It specifies CASSSGTTKALNQPQHF.

This clonotype was seen many times. J is TRBJ2-7 and V is TRBV29-1; TRBD1 matches at 8 bases. Germline CDR1 and CDR2: SQVTM and ANQGSEA. This CDR3 has 14 amino acids. Losses at the gene ends were 0 bases for V and 7 bases for J; bases not matched to a gene: 8. Here the CDR3 reads CSVEDRTGLGEQYF. The CDR3 DNA follows: TGCAGCGTTGAAGATCGGACAGGGCTGGGGGAGCAGTACTTC.

This clonotype appeared many times. The CDR3 DNA is TGTGCCAGCACTAGGGGGGGGGGCACTGAAGCTTTCTTT. It translates to CASTRGGGTEAFF. V is TRBV25-1 and J is TRBJ1-1, with D possibly matching TRBD1 (6 bases). The germline V gene encodes CDR1 MGHDK and CDR2 SYGVNS. CDR3 length: 13 amino acids. The germline V and J ends were trimmed by 7 bases and 4 bases, with 13 bases remaining between them.

This clonotype was counted many times. V and J are TRBV7-9 and TRBJ2-3; 9 bases are shared with TRBD1. The germline V gene has CDR1 SEHNR and CDR2 FQNEAQ (reference sequence). V dropped 5 bases and J dropped 3; count of bases not matched to a gene: 9. CDR3 length: 16 amino acids. CDR3 in amino acids: CASSPLPGQGTDTQYF. The CDR3 DNA is TGTGCCAGCAGCCCACTACCGGGACAGGGTACAGATACGCAGTATTTT.

The table lists this clonotype with many counts. DNA for the CDR3: TGCAGCGTTGATGGGGCCTCCCAAGAGACCCAGTACTTC. This sequence encodes CSVDGASQETQYF. The J gene is TRBJ2-5, the V gene TRBV29-1, with D maybe TRBD1 (5 bases). V shed 3 bases and J shed 1 base, with 9 bases lying between them. In germline, CDR1 is SQVTM, CDR2 ANQGSEA. This CDR3 comprises 13 residues.

Many counts were recorded for this clonotype. The chain carries TRBV9 and TRBJ2-7, with a tentative D call TRBD2 (6 bases). The CDR3 extends over 14 amino acids. V lost 0 bases and J lost 6, with 13 bases in between. The V gene's germline CDR1 is SGDLS and CDR2 YYNGEE. The CDR3 loop reads CASSVDGGGGEQYF. CDR3 in DNA: TGTGCCAGCAGCGTAGACGGGGGTGGTGGCGAGCAGTACTTC.

This clonotype was observed at least ten times. The rearrangement links TRBV5-1 to TRBJ2-4, with 11 positions matching TRBD2. Losses at the gene ends were 3 bases for V and 8 bases for J; bases not matched to a gene: 10. Germline V gene lookup returns CDR1 SGHRS and CDR2 YFSETQ. The CDR3 is 16 amino acids. CDR3 sequence reads: CASSSGTSGGWDIQYF. The DNA of the CDR3 is TGCGCCAGCAGCTCCGGGACTAGCGGAGGGTGGGACATTCAGTACTTC. Looking up the rest from reference TRBV5-1 and TRBJ2-4 gives the full variable domain: KAGVTQTPRYLIKTRGQQVTLSCSPISGHRSVSWYQQTPGQGLQFLFEYFSETQRNKGNFPGRFSGRQFSNSRSEMNVSTLELGDSALYLCASSSGTSGGWDIQYFGAGTRLSVL.

This clonotype was observed many times. The chain combines TRBV5-1 with TRBJ2-3, with unresolved D. Germline V CDR1 and CDR2: SGHRS, YFSETQ. Deletions cut 0 bases from V and 3 bases from J, with 2 bases between. The CDR3 has 12 residues. The CDR3: CASSLATDTQYF. As DNA, the CDR3 is TGCGCCAGCAGCTTGGCTACAGATACGCAGTATTTT.

This clonotype was observed at least ten times. CDR3 region: CASSLASTGLNEKLFF. CDR3 DNA sequence: TGTGCCAGCAGCTTAGCGTCGACAGGGTTGAATGAAAAACTGTTTTTT. The V and J genes are TRBV7-2 and TRBJ1-4; the match to TRBD1 covers 7 bases. After removal of 0 bases from V and 5 bases from J, the junction contained 6 bases not matched to a gene. The CDR3 contains 16 residues. CDR1 and CDR2 (germline): SGHTA, FQGNSA.

This chain connects TRBV20-1 to TRBJ2-7, with a tentative D call TRBD1 (5 bases). Looked up from germline, CDR1 is DFQATT and CDR2 is SNEGSKA (reference sequence). The V end was cut by 8 bases, the J end by 2 bases, with 16 bases between. The CDR3 loop spans 13 amino acids. The CDR3 DNA reads TGCAGTTTCTGGGGCAGGGCTCCCTACGAGCAGTACTTC. Its translation is CSFWGRAPYEQYF.

This clonotype showed up many times. The genes are TRBV29-1 and TRBJ1-5, with 8 bases aligning to TRBD1. The CDR3 is 15 amino acids. The V gene end was trimmed by 2 bases and the J gene end by 7 bases; junction bases not matched to a gene: 10. Germline CDR1 is SQVTM and CDR2 is ANQGSEA. CDR3 DNA sequence: TGCAGCGTTGAATCACAGGGGGACCCCGGGCAGCCCCAGCATTTT. Amino acid sequence: CSVESQGDPGQPQHF.

The sample holds many counts of this clonotype. The chain couples TRBV15 to TRBJ2-3; 9 bases are a match to TRBD1. The CDR3 has 16 amino acids. With 0 bases clipped from V and 3 bases from J, the junction kept 4 bases outside the gene matches. Germline loops: CDR1 LNHNV, CDR2 YYDKDF (reference sequence). As DNA, the CDR3 is TGTGCCACCAGCAGAGATTGGGACAGGGCAACAGATACGCAGTATTTT. Translated: CATSRDWDRATDTQYF.

This clonotype was counted only a few times. The J gene is TRBJ1-1, the V gene TRBV7-9, with unresolved D. This CDR3 comprises 14 residues. Germline loops: CDR1 SEHNR, CDR2 FQNEAQ (reference sequence). The germline V and J ends were trimmed by 5 bases and 6 bases, with 16 bases remaining between them. CDR3 DNA: TGTGCCAGCAGCATACAAAGCTCCGTGGCTGAAGCTTTCTTT. Translating it yields CASSIQSSVAEAFF.

In this sample, this clonotype turned up many times. The J gene is TRBJ1-6, the V gene TRBV7-9; TRBD1 might be the D (5 bases). Germline V lookup: CDR1 SEHNR, CDR2 FQNEAQ (reference sequence). Trimming stripped 6 bases from V and 9 bases from J, with 15 bases between. This CDR3 region has 14 residues. CDR3: CASRTDSYGSPLHF. The DNA for the CDR3 is TGTGCCAGCAGGACAGACAGCTACGGTTCACCCCTCCACTTT.

Sample share makes this clonotype medium-sized. The gene calls are TRBV7-6 and TRBJ2-3; 9 nucleotides line up with TRBD1. Trimming at V came to 5 bases and at J to 0 bases, leaving 6 bases not matched to a gene. The CDR3 spans 16 residues. Germline V gene lookup returns CDR1 SGHVS and CDR2 FNYEAQ. DNA for the CDR3: TGTGCCAGCAGCGCAGGGACAGGGTGGAGCACAGATACGCAGTATTTT. This gives the protein CASSAGTGWSTDTQYF.

This clonotype occurred many times. The chain links TRBV7-2 to TRBJ1-6, with D possibly being TRBD1 (5 bases). The CDR3 is 14 amino acids. Trimming cost V 5 bases and J 7 bases, with 12 bases left between them. Germline V gene data show CDR1 as SGHTA and CDR2 as FQGNSA. Written as DNA, the CDR3 is TGTGCCAGCAGCGAGGGACCGAGGAATTCACCCCTCCACTTT. It encodes CASSEGPRNSPLHF.

This clonotype was seen at least ten times. This chain connects TRBV7-9 to TRBJ2-3, with D possibly matching TRBD1 (7 bases). V lost 3 bases and J lost 0, with 10 bases in between. Per germline, CDR1 SEHNR and CDR2 FQNEAQ (reference sequence). The CDR3 covers 15 residues. CDR3 in DNA: TGTGCCAGCAGCTTTGCGGGACAGAGCACAGATACGCAGTATTTT. Translated: CASSFAGQSTDTQYF.

This clonotype showed up many times. The rearrangement uses TRBV20-1 and TRBJ1-2; TRBD1 might be the D (5 bases). V lost 6 bases to trimming and J lost 7 bases, with 9 bases between them. Germline CDR1 and CDR2: DFQATT and SNEGSKA (reference sequence). This CDR3 is built from 10 residues. The CDR3 region has the DNA TGCAGTGCGGGGGAAGGTGGCTACACCTTC. The encoded protein is CSAGEGGYTF.